Here is one T cell receptor beta chain with its context. The data derive from a study of cytomegalovirus exposure and HLA in healthy donors. The CDR3 runs to 14 residues. Looked up from germline, CDR1 is SEHNR and CDR2 is FQNEAQ (reference sequence). V lost 5 bases and J 0 bases, leaving 10 bases between the germline ends. PCR used 60 Vbeta primers and 13 Jbeta primers. The repertoire was sequenced with immunoSEQ multiplex PCR; TCRdb's copy has only in-frame clones and lacks some. The sample holds some 190,000 clones, approximately 86% seen once. Healthy bone marrow donors formed the donor group. The rearrangement links TRBV7-9 to TRBJ1-1, with D perhaps matching TRBD1 (6 bases). The TCR sequence derives from a boy aged 2 to 10 in good health and CMV-seronegative. Sequences were obtained from PBMCs. The CDR3 nucleotides are TGTGCCAGCAGCCTAGGACAGATGAACACTGAAGCTTTCTTT. This codes for CASSLGQMNTEAFF. The full variable domain, in which reference TRBV7-9 and TRBJ1-1 provide the parts outside the CDR3, is DTGVSQNPRHKITKRGQNVTFRCDPISEHNRLYWYRQTLGQGPEFLTYFQNEAQLEKSRLLSDRFSAERPKGSFSTLEIQRTEQGDSAMYLCASSLGQMNTEAFFGQGTRLTVV.